This entry lists 11 T cell receptor beta chains sequenced from one sample in a study of blood T cells in healthy people across ages. The second PCR ran 7 to 11 cycles with a sample-barcoded 5' primer and J-beta primers. Using its own MiXCR run on the 5' RACE reads, TCRdb lists one record per CDR3 protein. Altogether fewer than 800,000 distinct CDR3 sequences are present, 49% being singletons, with the ten largest covering roughly 31%. Sequenced sample: blood. The receptors originated from an older woman in good health.

This chain uses TRBV20-1 with TRBJ2-7; possibly TRBD2 for D (5 bases). CDR3 length: 14 amino acids. V was shortened by 7 bases and J by 1 base, with 17 bases between the two germline ends. CDR1 DFQATT and CDR2 SNEGSKA come from the germline V gene (reference sequence). The CDR3 protein is CSGRTASGSYEQYF. For the CDR3, the DNA is TGCAGTGGCAGGACGGCCAGCGGATCCTACGAGCAGTACTTC.

The sample holds many counts of this clonotype. The rearrangement joins TRBV29-1 to TRBJ2-3; 13 positions match TRBD2. CDR3 length: 15 residues. The germline V gene encodes CDR1 SQVTM and CDR2 ANQGSEA. V lost 3 bases to trimming and J lost 6 bases; unmatched junction nucleotides: 6. CDR3 coding DNA: TGCAGCGTTGAGGGGGGGACTAGCGGGGCGGATACGCAGTATTTT. Translated: CSVEGGTSGADTQYF.

The V call is TRBV20-1, the J call TRBJ1-2, with 9 bases fitting TRBD1. The CDR3 is 12 amino acids. Trimming cost V 5 bases and J 4 bases; bases outside gene matches: 2. Germline V gene sequence: CDR1 DFQATT, CDR2 SNEGSKA (reference sequence). The CDR3 loop reads CSASGQGYGYTF. CDR3 coding DNA: TGCAGTGCTTCGGGACAGGGCTATGGCTACACCTTC.

V gene TRBV5-1 combines with J gene TRBJ2-1, with 12 nucleotides matching TRBD2. The CDR3 extends over 16 amino acids. CDR1 is SGHRS and CDR2 is YFSETQ in the germline V gene. The ends lost 3 bases at V and 1 base at J; junction bases unmatched: 2. The chain's CDR3 is CASSWTSGNSYNEQFF. For the CDR3, the DNA is TGCGCCAGCAGCTGGACTAGCGGGAATTCCTACAATGAGCAGTTCTTC. The full variable domain, its missing parts supplied by reference TRBV5-1 and TRBJ2-1, is KAGVTQTPRYLIKTRGQQVTLSCSPISGHRSVSWYQQTPGQGLQFLFEYFSETQRNKGNFPGRFSGRQFSNSRSEMNVSTLELGDSALYLCASSWTSGNSYNEQFFGPGTRLTVL.

This clonotype has a single count. V and J are TRBV7-2 and TRBJ2-3; 10 positions agree with TRBD1. The CDR3 totals 17 residues. The V gene's germline CDR1 is SGHTA and CDR2 FQGNSA. V trimming: 3 bases; J trimming: 3 bases; junction bases outside the gene matches: 9. The CDR3 spells CASSLDPDRGWTDTQYF. The CDR3 bases are TGTGCCAGCAGCTTGGACCCGGACAGGGGGTGGACAGATACGCAGTATTTT.

The CDR3 loop is CSAISTSGPNYEQYF. CDR3 DNA sequence: TGCAGTGCTATCTCAACTAGCGGGCCCAACTATGAGCAGTACTTC. J is TRBJ2-5 and V is TRBV20-1; 9 bases align to TRBD2. This CDR3 has 15 residues. Trimming took 4 bases from V and 11 from J; bases not matched to a gene: 17. Germline V gives CDR1 DFQATT, CDR2 SNEGSKA (reference sequence).

The CDR3 DNA reads as TGCGCCAGCAGCTTGGAGTCCCTAGCGGGAGACGAGCAGTACTTC. As protein: CASSLESLAGDEQYF. V is TRBV5-1 and J is TRBJ2-4, with TRBD2 matching 10 bases. The tail of the sequence fits TRBJ2-7 better, so the J call may be wrong. CDR1 is SGHRS and CDR2 is YFSETQ in the germline V gene. CDR3 length: 15 residues.

The V gene is TRBV6-6, the J gene TRBJ2-2; 7 bases fit TRBD2. The CDR3 is made up of 17 amino acids. Germline lookup yields CDR1 MNHNY and CDR2 SVGAGI (reference sequence). V trimming: 3 bases; J trimming: 0 bases; junction bases outside the gene matches: 7. CDR3 sequence: CASSYRLAETNTGELFF. CDR3 sequence (DNA): TGTGCCAGCAGTTATAGGCTAGCGGAAACGAACACCGGGGAGCTGTTTTTT.

The chain has TRBV7-9 and TRBJ1-2; maybe TRBD1 (5 bases). Germline CDR1 is SEHNR and CDR2 is FQNEAQ (reference sequence). Deletions cut 5 bases from V and 7 bases from J, with 29 bases between. There are 18 residues in the CDR3. This CDR3 is CASSLGMGQDYTSTGYTF. CDR3 DNA sequence: TGTGCCAGCAGCCTCGGAATGGGGCAAGACTATACCTCGACTGGCTACACCTTC.

The chain combines TRBV3-1 with TRBJ2-3; 13 positions agree with TRBD2. This CDR3 has 18 residues. Germline trimming cut 4 bases from V and 1 base from J; bases unmatched to any gene: 8. Per germline, CDR1 LGHDT and CDR2 YNNKEL (reference sequence). CDR3 amino acids: CASSREGTSGARTDTQYF. In nucleotides, the CDR3 is TGTGCCAGCAGCCGGGAGGGGACTAGCGGGGCCCGCACAGATACGCAGTATTTT.

The genes are TRBV20-1 and TRBJ2-4; D remains unclear. The germline CDR1 and CDR2 sequences are DFQATT and SNEGSKA (reference sequence). The CDR3 covers 11 residues. The germline V and J ends were trimmed by 5 bases and 3 bases, with 5 bases remaining between them. The DNA of the CDR3 is TGCAGTGCTGGCGGCAAAAACATTCAGTACTTC. The encoded protein is CSAGGKNIQYF.